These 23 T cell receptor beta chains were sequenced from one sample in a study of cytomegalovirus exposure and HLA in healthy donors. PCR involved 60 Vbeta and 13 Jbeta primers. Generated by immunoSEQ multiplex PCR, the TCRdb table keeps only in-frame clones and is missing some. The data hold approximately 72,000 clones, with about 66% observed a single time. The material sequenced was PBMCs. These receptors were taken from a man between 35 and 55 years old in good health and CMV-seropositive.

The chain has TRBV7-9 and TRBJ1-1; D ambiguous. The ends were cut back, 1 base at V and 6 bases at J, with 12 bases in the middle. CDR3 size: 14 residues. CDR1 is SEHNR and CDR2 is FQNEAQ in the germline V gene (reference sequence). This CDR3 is CASSLDSRISEAFF. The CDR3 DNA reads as TGTGCCAGCAGCTTAGACAGTCGGATCTCTGAAGCTTTCTTT.

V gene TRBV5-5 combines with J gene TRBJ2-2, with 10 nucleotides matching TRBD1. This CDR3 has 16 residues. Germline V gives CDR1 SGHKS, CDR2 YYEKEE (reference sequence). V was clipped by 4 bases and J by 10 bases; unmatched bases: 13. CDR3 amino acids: CASSLRGTGVREELFF. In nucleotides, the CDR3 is TGTGCCAGCAGCCTGAGGGGGACAGGGGTACGTGAGGAGCTGTTTTTT.

The CDR3 bases are TGTGCCTGGGAAAGGGGGTCTGGAAACACCATATATTTT. It codes for CAWERGSGNTIYF. This sequence joins TRBV30 and TRBJ1-3, with D possibly matching TRBD1 (6 bases). Trimming pared 5 bases from V and 1 base from J, leaving 9 bases between. The CDR3 length is 13 residues. Germline CDR1 is GTSNPN and CDR2 is SVGIG (reference sequence).

As DNA, the CDR3 is TGCGCCAGCAGCCAAGGGACAGGGAGGTCGGAAGCTTTCTTT. It is translated as CASSQGTGRSEAFF. The chain combines TRBV4-3 with TRBJ1-1, with TRBD1 matching 8 bases. Germline loops: CDR1 LGHNA, CDR2 YSLEER. The V segment lost 1 base and the J segment 8 bases; nucleotides outside the gene matches: 6. The CDR3 length is 14 residues.

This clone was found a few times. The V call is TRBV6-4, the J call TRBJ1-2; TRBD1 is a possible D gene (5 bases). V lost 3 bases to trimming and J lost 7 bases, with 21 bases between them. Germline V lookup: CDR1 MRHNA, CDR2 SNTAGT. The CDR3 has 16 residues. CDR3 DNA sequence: TGTGCCAGCAGTGATACCCCCCAGGGTAATTGGGGTGGCTACACCTTC. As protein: CASSDTPQGNWGGYTF.

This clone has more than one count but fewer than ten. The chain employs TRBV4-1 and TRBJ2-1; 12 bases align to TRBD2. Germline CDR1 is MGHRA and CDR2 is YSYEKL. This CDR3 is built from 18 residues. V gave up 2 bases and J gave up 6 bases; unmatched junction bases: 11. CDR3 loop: CASSQLAGGPGVGNEQFF. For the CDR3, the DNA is TGCGCCAGCAGCCAACTAGCGGGGGGGCCGGGAGTAGGCAATGAGCAGTTCTTC.

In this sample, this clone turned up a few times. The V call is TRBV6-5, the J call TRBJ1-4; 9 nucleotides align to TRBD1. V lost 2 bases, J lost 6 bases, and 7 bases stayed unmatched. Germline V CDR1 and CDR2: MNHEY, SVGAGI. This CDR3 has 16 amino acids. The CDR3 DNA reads TGTGCCAGCAGTTACCTCACTGGGACAGGGTATGAAAAACTGTTTTTT. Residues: CASSYLTGTGYEKLFF.

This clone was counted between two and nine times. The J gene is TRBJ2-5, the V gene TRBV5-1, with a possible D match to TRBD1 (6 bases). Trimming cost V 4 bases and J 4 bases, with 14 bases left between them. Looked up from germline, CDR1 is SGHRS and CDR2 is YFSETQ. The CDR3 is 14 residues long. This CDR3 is CASSPTDSGETQYF. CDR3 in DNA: TGCGCCAGCAGCCCGACGGACAGTGGAGAGACCCAGTACTTC.

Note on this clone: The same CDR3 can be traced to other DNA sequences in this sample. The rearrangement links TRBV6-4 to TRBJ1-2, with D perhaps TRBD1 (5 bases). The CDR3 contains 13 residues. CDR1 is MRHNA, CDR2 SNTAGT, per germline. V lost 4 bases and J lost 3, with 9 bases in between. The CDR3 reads CASSATGDYGYTF. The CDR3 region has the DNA TGTGCCAGCAGTGCAACAGGAGACTATGGCTACACCTTC.

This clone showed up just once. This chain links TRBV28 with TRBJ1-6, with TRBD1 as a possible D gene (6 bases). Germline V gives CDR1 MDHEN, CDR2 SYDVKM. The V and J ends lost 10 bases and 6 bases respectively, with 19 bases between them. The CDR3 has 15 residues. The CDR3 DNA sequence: TGTGCCACCACCCCTGCAGGGGCCTTTAATTCACCCCTCCACTTT. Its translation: CATTPAGAFNSPLHF.

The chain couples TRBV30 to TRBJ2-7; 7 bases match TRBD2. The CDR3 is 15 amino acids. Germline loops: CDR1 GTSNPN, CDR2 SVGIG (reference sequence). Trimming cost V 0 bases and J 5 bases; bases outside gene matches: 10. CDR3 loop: CAWSVGEGAADEQYF. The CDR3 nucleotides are TGTGCCTGGAGTGTAGGGGAGGGAGCGGCGGACGAGCAGTACTTC.

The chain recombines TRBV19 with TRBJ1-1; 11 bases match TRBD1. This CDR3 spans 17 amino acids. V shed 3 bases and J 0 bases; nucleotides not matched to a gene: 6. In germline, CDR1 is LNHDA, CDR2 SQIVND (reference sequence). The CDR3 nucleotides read TGTGCCAGTAGTATCCCGGGACAGGGGGTGCTGAACACTGAAGCTTTCTTT. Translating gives CASSIPGQGVLNTEAFF.

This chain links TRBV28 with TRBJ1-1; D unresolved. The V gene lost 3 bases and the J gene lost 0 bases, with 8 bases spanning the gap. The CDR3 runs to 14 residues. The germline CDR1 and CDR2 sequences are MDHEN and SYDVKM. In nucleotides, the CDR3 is TGTGCCAGCAGTTTTAGAGGTCTGAACACTGAAGCTTTCTTT. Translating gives CASSFRGLNTEAFF.

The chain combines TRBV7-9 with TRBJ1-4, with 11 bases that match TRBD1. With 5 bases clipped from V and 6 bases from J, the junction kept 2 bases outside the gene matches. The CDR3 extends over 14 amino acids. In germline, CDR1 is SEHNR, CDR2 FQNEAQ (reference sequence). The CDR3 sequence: CASSRGQGDEKLFF. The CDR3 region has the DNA TGTGCCAGCAGCAGGGGACAGGGGGATGAAAAACTGTTTTTT.

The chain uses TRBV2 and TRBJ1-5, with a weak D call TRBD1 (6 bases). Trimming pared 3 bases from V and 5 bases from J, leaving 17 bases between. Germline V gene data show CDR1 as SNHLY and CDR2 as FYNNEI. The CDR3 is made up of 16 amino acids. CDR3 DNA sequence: TGTGCCAGCAGTGAGTGGACAGCGGTGCGGGATCAGCCCCAGCATTTT. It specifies CASSEWTAVRDQPQHF.

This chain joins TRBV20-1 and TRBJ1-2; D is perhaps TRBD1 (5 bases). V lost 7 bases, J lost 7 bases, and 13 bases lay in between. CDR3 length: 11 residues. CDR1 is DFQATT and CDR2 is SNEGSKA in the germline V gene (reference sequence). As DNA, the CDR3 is TGCAGTGGAAGCAGGGTCGGTGGCTACACCTTC. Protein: CSGSRVGGYTF.

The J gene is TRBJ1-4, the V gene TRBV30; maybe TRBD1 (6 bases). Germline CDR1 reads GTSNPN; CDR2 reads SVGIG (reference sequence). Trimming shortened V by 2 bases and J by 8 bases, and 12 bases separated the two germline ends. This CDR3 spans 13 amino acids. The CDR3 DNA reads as TGTGCCTGGAGTTTAGGGGACATGGAAAAACTGTTTTTT. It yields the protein CAWSLGDMEKLFF.

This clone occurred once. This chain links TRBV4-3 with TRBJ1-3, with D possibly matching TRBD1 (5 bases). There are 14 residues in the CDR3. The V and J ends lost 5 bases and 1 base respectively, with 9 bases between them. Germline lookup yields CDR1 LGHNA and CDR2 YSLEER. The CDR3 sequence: CASSSPGSGNTIYF. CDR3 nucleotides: TGCGCCAGCAGCTCCCCAGGGTCTGGAAACACCATATATTTT.

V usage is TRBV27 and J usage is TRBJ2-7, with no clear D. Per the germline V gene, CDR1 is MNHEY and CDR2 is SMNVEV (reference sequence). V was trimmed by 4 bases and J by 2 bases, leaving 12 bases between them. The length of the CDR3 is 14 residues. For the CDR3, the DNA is TGTGCCAGCAGTTATGTGGCGGCTACCTACGAGCAGTACTTC. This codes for CASSYVAATYEQYF.

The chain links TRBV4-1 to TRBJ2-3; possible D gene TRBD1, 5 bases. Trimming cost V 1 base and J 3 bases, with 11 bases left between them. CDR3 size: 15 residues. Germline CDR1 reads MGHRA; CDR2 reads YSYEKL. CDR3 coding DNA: TGCGCCAGCAGCCAAGGCTGGCAGGGAACAGATACGCAGTATTTT. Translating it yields CASSQGWQGTDTQYF.

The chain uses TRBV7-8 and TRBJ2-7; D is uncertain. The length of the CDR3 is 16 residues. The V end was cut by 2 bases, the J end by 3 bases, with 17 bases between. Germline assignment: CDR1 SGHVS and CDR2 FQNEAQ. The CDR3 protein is CASSLRDGEPFYEQYF. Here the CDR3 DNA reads TGTGCCAGCAGCTTAAGAGATGGTGAACCCTTCTACGAGCAGTACTTC.

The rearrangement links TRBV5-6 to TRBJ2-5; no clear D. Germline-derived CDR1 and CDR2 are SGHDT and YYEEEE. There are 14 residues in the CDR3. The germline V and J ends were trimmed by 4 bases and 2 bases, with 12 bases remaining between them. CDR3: CASSVSLDQETQYF. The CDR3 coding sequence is TGTGCCAGCAGCGTTTCACTCGATCAAGAGACCCAGTACTTC.

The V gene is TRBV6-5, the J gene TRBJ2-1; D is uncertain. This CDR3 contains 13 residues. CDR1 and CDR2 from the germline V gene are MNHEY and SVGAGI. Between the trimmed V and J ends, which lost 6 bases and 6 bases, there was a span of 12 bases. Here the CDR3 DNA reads TGTGCCAGCAGGTCCTTTACGGGCAATGAGCAGTTCTTC. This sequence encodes CASRSFTGNEQFF.